The 10 T cell receptor beta chains in this list originate from one sample, sequenced in a study of human T cells and chemical hapten exposure. TCRdb processed the RACE reads anew with MiXCR; each CDR3 protein has one entry. The data hold a few hundred thousand distinct CDR3 sequences, with about 7.7% observed a single time. This sample's time point: pre-sensitization, week 0. As for treatment: therapeutic diphenylcyclopropenone sensitization with weekly scalp DPC. The sequencing used whole blood, collected in connection with sensitization to the hapten diphenylcyclopropenone (DPC). Receptor source: a man aged 18 to 30 with alopecia areata. Some clones in this sample may be carry-over from other donors' samples.

Turning to this clonotype: A much larger clone differs by one base, so this may be a read error. The chain uses TRBV6-1 and TRBJ1-2, with 9 bases aligning to TRBD1. Germline values: CDR1 MNHNS, CDR2 SASEGT. The CDR3 is made up of 13 amino acids. The CDR3 region is CASSGDRDYGYAF. CDR3 DNA sequence: TGTGCCAGCAGTGGGGACAGGGACTATGGCTACGCCTTC.

This clonotype was seen a few times. The V and J genes are TRBV11-2 and TRBJ2-5; D gene unclear. V dropped 8 bases and J dropped 5 bases, with 9 bases sitting between them. The CDR3 has 11 amino acids. The germline CDR1 and CDR2 sequences are SGHAT and FQNNGV. The CDR3 DNA sequence: TGTGCCAGCCTAATTAGCGAGACCCAGTACTTC. Protein sequence: CASLISETQYF. Supplemented by reference TRBV11-2 and TRBJ2-5, the full variable domain reads EAGVAQSPRYKIIEKRQSVAFWCNPISGHATLYWYQQILGQGPKLLIQFQNNGVVDDSQLPKDRFSAERLKGVDSTLKIQPAKLEDSAVYLCASLISETQYFGPGTRLLVL.

This chain links TRBV7-3 with TRBJ1-2; D not certain. This CDR3 has 13 amino acids. Trimming pared 0 bases from V and 8 bases from J, leaving 10 bases between. Germline CDR1 reads SGHTA; CDR2 reads FQGTGA. In DNA, the CDR3 is TGTGCCAGCAGCTTAACAGGGCAGCGGGGCTACACCTTC. It yields the protein CASSLTGQRGYTF.

This clonotype was counted at least ten times. The chain links TRBV9 to TRBJ1-2, with a tentative D call TRBD1 (5 bases). Deletions cut 2 bases from V and 3 bases from J, with 14 bases between. The CDR3 totals 15 residues. The V gene's germline CDR1 is SGDLS and CDR2 YYNGEE. The CDR3 DNA follows: TGTGCCAGCAGCGTCAAAGGGACGCCTGACTATGGCTACACCTTC. It is translated as CASSVKGTPDYGYTF. Filled out from reference TRBV9 and TRBJ1-2, the complete variable domain reads DSGVTQTPKHLITATGQRVTLRCSPRSGDLSVYWYQQSLDQGLQFLIQYYNGEERAKGNILERFSAQQFPDLHSELNLSSLELGDSALYFCASSVKGTPDYGYTFGSGTRLTVV.

As regards this clonotype: A junction end diverges from the germline sequence, so it may reflect a read error. This chain links TRBV20-1 with TRBJ2-7; D is perhaps TRBD2 (6 bases). The CDR3 loop spans 15 amino acids. Germline V gives CDR1 DFQATT, CDR2 SNEGSKA (reference sequence). CDR3 DNA sequence: TGCAGTGCCCCCCTCCGGACGGGACTTGGAGGAGAGCAGAACTTC. Translating it yields CSAPLRTGLGGEQNF.

This clonotype has more than one count but fewer than ten. The chain uses TRBV6-5 and TRBJ1-2; D is possibly TRBD1 (6 bases). Trimming took 8 bases from V and 6 from J, leaving 16 bases between them. Per germline, CDR1 MNHEY and CDR2 SVGAGI. The CDR3 has 13 residues. The DNA for the CDR3 is TGTGCCAGCCATTTGACAAAGGGGGATGGCTACACCTTC. Translated, it gives CASHLTKGDGYTF.

Many counts were recorded for this clonotype. The gene calls are TRBV6-5 and TRBJ1-6, with TRBD1 identical over 7 bases. The CDR3 has 13 amino acids. With 4 bases clipped from V and 10 bases from J, the junction kept 4 bases outside the gene matches. Germline assignment: CDR1 MNHEY and CDR2 SVGAGI. The CDR3: CASSWTGGSPLHF. CDR3 DNA: TGTGCCAGCAGTTGGACAGGAGGGTCACCCCTCCACTTT.

This clonotype was detected only a few times. The V and J genes are TRBV27 and TRBJ1-3, with TRBD1 matching 8 bases. The CDR3 consists of 15 residues. CDR1 is MNHEY, CDR2 SMNVEV, per germline (reference sequence). V lost 5 bases to trimming and J lost 4 bases; unmatched junction nucleotides: 7. CDR3 DNA sequence: TGTGCCAGCAGTCTAGGACAGGGAATGGGAAACACCATATATTTT. The encoded protein is CASSLGQGMGNTIYF.

This clonotype was counted a few times. The V gene is TRBV7-6, the J gene TRBJ1-1; D is undetermined. V was trimmed by 2 bases and J by 1 base, leaving 8 bases between them. Germline V lookup: CDR1 SGHVS, CDR2 FNYEAQ. The CDR3 contains 14 residues. The CDR3 here is CASSLSNRNTEAFF. The CDR3, as DNA: TGTGCCAGCAGCTTATCTAACAGGAACACTGAAGCTTTCTTT.

V usage is TRBV5-1 and J usage is TRBJ2-7, with a weak D call TRBD2 (5 bases). Germline V lookup: CDR1 SGHRS, CDR2 YFSETQ. The CDR3 has 14 residues. The V gene lost 2 bases and the J gene lost 5 bases, with 14 bases spanning the gap. CDR3 in amino acids: CASSFIDGGDEQYF. CDR3 in DNA: TGCGCCAGCAGCTTTATTGACGGAGGCGACGAGCAGTACTTC.